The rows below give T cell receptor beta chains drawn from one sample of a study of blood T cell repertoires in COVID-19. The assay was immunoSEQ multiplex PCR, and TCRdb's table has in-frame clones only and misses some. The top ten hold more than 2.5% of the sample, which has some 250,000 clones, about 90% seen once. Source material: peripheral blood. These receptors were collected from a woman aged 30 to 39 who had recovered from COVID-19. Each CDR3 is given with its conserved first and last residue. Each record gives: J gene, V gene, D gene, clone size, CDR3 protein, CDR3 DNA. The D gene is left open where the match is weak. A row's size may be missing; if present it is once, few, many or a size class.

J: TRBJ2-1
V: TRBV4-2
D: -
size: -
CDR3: CASSQDSSNEQFF
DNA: TGTGCCAGCAGCCAAGATTCGAGCAATGAGCAGTTCTTC

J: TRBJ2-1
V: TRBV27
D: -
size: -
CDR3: CASSRGQTQYNEQFF
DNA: TGTGCCAGCAGTCGAGGACAGACACAATACAATGAGCAGTTCTTC

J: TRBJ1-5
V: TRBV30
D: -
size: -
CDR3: CAWAKDRYQPQHF
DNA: TGTGCCTGGGCGAAGGACAGATATCAGCCCCAGCATTTT

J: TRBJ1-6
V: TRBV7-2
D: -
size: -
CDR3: CASSLDGFQASPLHF
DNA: TGTGCCAGCAGCTTAGACGGTTTTCAGGCTTCACCCCTCCACTTT

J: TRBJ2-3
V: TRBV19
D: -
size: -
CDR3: CASSISGTDTQYF
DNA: TGTGCCAGTAGTATATCCGGCACAGATACGCAGTATTTT

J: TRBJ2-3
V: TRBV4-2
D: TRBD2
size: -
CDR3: CASSQTGTSGGSDTQYF
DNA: TGTGCCAGCAGCCAAACCGGGACTAGCGGGGGTTCAGATACGCAGTATTTT

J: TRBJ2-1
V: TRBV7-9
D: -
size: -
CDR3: CASTAEGAINEQFF
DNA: TGTGCCAGCACCGCGGAGGGGGCCATCAATGAGCAGTTCTTC

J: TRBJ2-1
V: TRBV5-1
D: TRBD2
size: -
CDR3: CASSLELAGGEDEQFF
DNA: TGCGCCAGCAGCTTGGAGCTAGCGGGGGGCGAGGATGAGCAGTTCTTC

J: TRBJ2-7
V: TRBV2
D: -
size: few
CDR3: CASSQTLILYEQYF
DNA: TGTGCCAGCAGCCAGACTTTGATTCTCTACGAGCAGTACTTC

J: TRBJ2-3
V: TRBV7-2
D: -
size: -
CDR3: CASSFSKDTQYF
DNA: TGTGCCAGCAGCTTTTCCAAAGATACGCAGTATTTT

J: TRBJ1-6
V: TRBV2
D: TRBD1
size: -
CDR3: CASADRALDSPLHF
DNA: TGTGCCAGCGCTGACAGGGCTCTAGATTCACCCCTCCACTTT

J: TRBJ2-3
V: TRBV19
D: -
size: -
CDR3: CASSIVAANTDTQYF
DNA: TGTGCCAGTAGTATAGTGGCAGCGAACACAGATACGCAGTATTTT

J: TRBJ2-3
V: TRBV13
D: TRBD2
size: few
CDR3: CASSLSGNSGGFDTQYF
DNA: TGTGCCAGCAGCCTATCGGGAAATAGCGGGGGCTTTGATACGCAGTATTTT

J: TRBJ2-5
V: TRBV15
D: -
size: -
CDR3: CATSRDHGQETQYF
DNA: TGTGCCACCAGCAGAGATCACGGTCAAGAGACCCAGTACTTC

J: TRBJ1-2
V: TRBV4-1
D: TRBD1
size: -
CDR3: CASSPPTGGNYGYTF
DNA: TGCGCCAGCAGCCCACCGACAGGGGGAAACTATGGCTACACCTTC

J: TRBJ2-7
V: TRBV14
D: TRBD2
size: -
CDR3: CAWISGNSYEQYF
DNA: TGTGCCTGGATAAGCGGGAACTCCTACGAGCAGTACTTC

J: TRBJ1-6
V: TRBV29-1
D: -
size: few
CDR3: CSVDLGGNSPLHF
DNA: TGCAGCGTTGACTTAGGCGGGAATTCACCCCTCCACTTT

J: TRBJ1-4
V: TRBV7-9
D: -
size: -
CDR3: CASSINIATNEKLFF
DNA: TGTGCCAGCAGCATAAACATCGCAACTAATGAAAAACTGTTTTTT

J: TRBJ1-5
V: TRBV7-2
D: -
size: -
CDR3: CASSFSAGLNQPQHF
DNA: TGTGCCAGCAGCTTTTCCGCAGGCCTCAATCAGCCCCAGCATTTT

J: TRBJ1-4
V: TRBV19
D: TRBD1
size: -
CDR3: CASSETGGEKLFF
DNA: TGTGCCAGTAGTGAGACAGGGGGTGAAAAACTGTTTTTT

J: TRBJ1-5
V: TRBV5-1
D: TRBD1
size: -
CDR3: CASSLSNTQGALSNQPQHF
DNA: TGCGCCAGCAGCTTGTCAAACACACAGGGGGCCTTGAGCAATCAGCCCCAGCATTTT

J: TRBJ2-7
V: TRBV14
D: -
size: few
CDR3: CASSQERWEQYF
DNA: TGTGCCAGCAGCCAAGAGCGGTGGGAGCAGTACTTC

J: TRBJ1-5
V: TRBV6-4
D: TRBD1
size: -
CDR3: CASSETGGGPQHF
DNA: TGTGCCAGCAGCGAAACAGGGGGCGGGCCCCAGCATTTT

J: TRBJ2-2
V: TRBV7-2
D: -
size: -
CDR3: CASSRGSNTGELFF
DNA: TGTGCCAGCAGTAGGGGTTCGAACACCGGGGAGCTGTTTTTT

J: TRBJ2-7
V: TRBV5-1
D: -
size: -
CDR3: CASRGGGGLSYEQYF
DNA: TGCGCCAGCAGGGGTGGCGGGGGCCTTTCCTACGAGCAGTACTTC

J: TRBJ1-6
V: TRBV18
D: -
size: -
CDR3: CATSEQTNSPLHF
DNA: TGTGCCACCTCCGAACAGACTAATTCACCCCTCCACTTT

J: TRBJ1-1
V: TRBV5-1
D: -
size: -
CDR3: CASSSGWGNTEAFF
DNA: TGCGCCAGCAGCTCGGGATGGGGGAACACTGAAGCTTTCTTT

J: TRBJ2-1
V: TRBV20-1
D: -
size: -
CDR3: CSASSPEEQFF
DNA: TGCAGTGCTAGTTCACCAGAAGAGCAGTTCTTC

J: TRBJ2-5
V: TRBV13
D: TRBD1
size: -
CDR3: CASTRDRQETQYF
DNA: TGTGCCAGCACGAGGGACAGACAAGAGACCCAGTACTTC

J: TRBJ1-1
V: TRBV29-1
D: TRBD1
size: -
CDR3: CSFVGQGAHTEAFF
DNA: TGCAGCTTTGTCGGCCAGGGGGCTCACACTGAAGCTTTCTTT

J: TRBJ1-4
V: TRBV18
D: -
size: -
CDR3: CASSPSRSGHPNEKLFF
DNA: TGTGCCAGCTCACCGAGCCGGTCGGGACACCCTAATGAAAAACTGTTTTTT

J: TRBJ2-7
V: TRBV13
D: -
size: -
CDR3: CASSKSSYEQYF
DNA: TGTGCCAGCAGCAAGAGCTCCTACGAGCAGTACTTC

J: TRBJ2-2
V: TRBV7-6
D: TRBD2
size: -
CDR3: CASSLELAGASNTGELFF
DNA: TGTGCCAGCAGCTTAGAACTAGCGGGGGCCTCGAACACCGGGGAGCTGTTTTTT

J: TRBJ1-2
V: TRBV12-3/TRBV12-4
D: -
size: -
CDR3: CASSLSLAGYTF
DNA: TGTGCCAGCAGTTTAAGTTTAGCTGGCTACACCTTC

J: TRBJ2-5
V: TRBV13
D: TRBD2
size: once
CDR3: CASSGPVSGGAKETQYF
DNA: TGTGCCAGCAGTGGCCCGGTTAGCGGGGGGGCGAAAGAGACCCAGTACTTC

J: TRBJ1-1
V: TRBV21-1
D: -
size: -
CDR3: CASSTRPGQGAACSLITEAFF
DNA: TGTGCCAGCAGCACCCGTCCGGGACAGGGGGCGGCCTGTAGCCTAATCACTGAAGCTTTCTTT

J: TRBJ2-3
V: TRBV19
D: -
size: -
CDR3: CASSIFEGGPGTQYF
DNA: TGTGCCAGTAGTATTTTTGAGGGGGGGCCGGGTACGCAGTATTTT

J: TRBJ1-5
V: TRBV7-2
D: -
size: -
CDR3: CASSFSGGGQPQHF
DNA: TGTGCCAGCAGCTTTTCGGGGGGTGGACAGCCCCAGCATTTT

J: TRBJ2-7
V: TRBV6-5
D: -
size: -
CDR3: CASSRTEVHEQYF
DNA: TGTGCCAGCAGTCGGACAGAGGTCCACGAGCAGTACTTC

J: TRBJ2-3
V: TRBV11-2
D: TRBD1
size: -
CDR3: CASSLGGRASDTQYF
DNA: TGTGCCAGCAGCCTAGGGGGCCGTGCCTCGGATACGCAGTATTTT

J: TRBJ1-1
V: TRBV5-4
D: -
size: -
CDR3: CASSAWGLNTEAFF
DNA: TGTGCCAGCAGCGCGTGGGGCTTGAACACTGAAGCTTTCTTT

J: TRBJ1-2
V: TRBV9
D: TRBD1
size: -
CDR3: CASSENPGQGRYGYTF
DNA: TGTGCCAGCAGCGAGAACCCGGGACAGGGAAGGTACGGCTACACCTTC

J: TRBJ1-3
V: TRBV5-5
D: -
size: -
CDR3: CASSRQAGAFGNTIYF
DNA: TGTGCCAGCAGCCGTCAGGCAGGGGCTTTCGGAAACACCATATATTTT

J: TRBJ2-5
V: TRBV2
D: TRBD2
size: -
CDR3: CASSEGLAGQETQYF
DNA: TGTGCCAGCAGTGAAGGGCTAGCGGGGCAAGAGACCCAGTACTTC

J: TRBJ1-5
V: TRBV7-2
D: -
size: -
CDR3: CASSHTEKRQLVNQPQHF
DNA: TGTGCCAGCAGCCATACCGAAAAAAGACAGCTCGTAAATCAGCCCCAGCATTTT

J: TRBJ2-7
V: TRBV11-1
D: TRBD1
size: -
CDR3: CASTQQGVYEQYF
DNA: TGTGCCAGCACCCAGCAGGGGGTCTACGAGCAGTACTTC

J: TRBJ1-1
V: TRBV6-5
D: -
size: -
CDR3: CASSYSPGGVNTEAFF
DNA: TGTGCCAGCAGTTACTCCCCTGGGGGCGTGAACACTGAAGCTTTCTTT

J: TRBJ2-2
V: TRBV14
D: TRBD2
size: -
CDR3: CASSRQRGGLRTGELFF
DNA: TGTGCCAGCAGCCGACAGCGGGGGGGCCTCCGGACCGGGGAGCTGTTTTTT

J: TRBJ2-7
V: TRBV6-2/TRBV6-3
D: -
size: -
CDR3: CASSRDLSYEQYF
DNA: TGTGCCAGCAGTCGGGACTTGTCCTACGAGCAGTACTTC